The 22 T cell receptor beta chains given below trace back to one sample, sequenced in a study of T cells after yellow fever vaccination. Via MiXCR, TCRdb re-called the 5' RACE reads, giving one row per CDR3 protein. The repertoire holds roughly 68,000 distinct CDR3 sequences, 6.5% seen once, with 37% in the top ten. The specimen was CD8+ T cells sorted from PBMCs, collected about 49 days after the first yellow fever vaccination. The source of these receptors is a man aged 18 to 29 who received the YFV17D yellow fever vaccine.

This clonotype has just one count. The junction does not match germline at one end; this may be a read error. V usage is TRBV5-1 and J usage is TRBJ2-1; D unresolved. Germline CDR1 reads SGHRS; CDR2 reads YFSETQ. The CDR3 runs 15 residues. In nucleotides, the CDR3 is TGCGCCAGCAGCTTGGCGGTTTTGTCCTACATTGAGCAGTTCTTC. This encodes CASSLAVLSYIEQFF.

V gene TRBV27 combines with J gene TRBJ1-2; TRBD1 matches 12 bases. V shed 5 bases and J 7 bases; nucleotides not matched to a gene: 11. CDR1 and CDR2 (germline): MNHEY, SMNVEV (reference sequence). This CDR3 spans 16 amino acids. CDR3 sequence reads: CASSILPGQGAVGYTF. CDR3 DNA: TGTGCCAGCAGTATATTACCGGGACAGGGGGCGGTTGGCTACACCTTC.

This clonotype was detected ten times or more. The chain joins TRBV9 to TRBJ2-1; the D call may be TRBD1 or TRBD2 (5 bases each). CDR1 and CDR2 from the germline V gene are SGDLS and YYNGEE. Between the trimmed V and J ends, which lost 3 bases and 6 bases, there was a span of 16 bases. The CDR3 has 15 residues. CDR3 amino acids: CASSEGPTAPNEQFF. In DNA, the CDR3 is TGTGCCAGCAGCGAGGGACCAACCGCCCCCAATGAGCAGTTCTTC.

The chain employs TRBV6-2 or TRBV6-3 and TRBJ2-3; unclear D gene. Germline loops: CDR1 MNHEY, CDR2 SVGEGT. V was shortened by 5 bases and J by 3 bases, with 9 bases between the two germline ends. The CDR3 sequence is 13 residues long. CDR3 coding DNA: TGTGCCAGCAGTAGGTTAGCAACAGATACGCAGTATTTT. As protein: CASSRLATDTQYF.

The V call is TRBV6-5, the J call TRBJ2-6; D not certain. V was pared by 4 bases and J by 1 base, with 8 bases between. Germline-derived CDR1 and CDR2 are MNHEY and SVGAGI. CDR3 size: 15 residues. The CDR3 loop is CASSSSLSGANVLTF. CDR3 sequence (DNA): TGTGCCAGCAGTTCCAGCCTATCTGGGGCCAACGTCCTGACTTTC.

Many counts were recorded for this clonotype. The chain uses TRBV27 and TRBJ2-7; 13 bases align to TRBD2. Germline CDR1 and CDR2: MNHEY and SMNVEV (reference sequence). Losses at the gene ends were 5 bases for V and 2 bases for J; bases not matched to a gene: 6. The CDR3 sequence is 16 residues long. CDR3 in DNA: TGTGCCAGCAGTCCCCCCGGACTAGCGGGGGCCTACGAGCAGTACTTC. Amino acid sequence: CASSPPGLAGAYEQYF.

In this sample, this clonotype turned up many times. This chain links TRBV3-1 with TRBJ2-1; 9 bases match TRBD1. The CDR3 runs 13 residues. CDR1 is LGHDT, CDR2 YNNKEL, per germline (reference sequence). V trimming: 7 bases; J trimming: 8 bases; junction bases outside the gene matches: 6. The CDR3 sequence is CASTRTGDYEQFF. The CDR3 DNA follows: TGTGCCAGCACCAGGACAGGGGACTATGAGCAGTTCTTC.

This clonotype was seen only a few times. The chain has TRBV7-9 and TRBJ2-7, with a weak D call TRBD1 (5 bases). This CDR3 is built from 13 residues. Germline CDR1 is SEHNR and CDR2 is FQNEAQ (reference sequence). Trimming took off 4 bases at V and 0 bases at J, with 7 bases between the two ends. CDR3 bases: TGTGCCAGCAGCTCCGACAGCTCCTACGAGCAGTACTTC. This translates into CASSSDSSYEQYF. The full variable domain, completed using reference TRBV7-9 and TRBJ2-7, is DTGVSQNPRHKITKRGQNVTFRCDPISEHNRLYWYRQTLGQGPEFLTYFQNEAQLEKSRLLSDRFSAERPKGSFSTLEIQRTEQGDSAMYLCASSSDSSYEQYFGPGTRLTVT.

This clonotype has ten or more counts. V gene TRBV5-1 combines with J gene TRBJ2-2; D might be TRBD2 (5 bases). The V and J ends lost 2 bases and 5 bases respectively, with 13 bases between them. This CDR3 is built from 15 residues. Germline-derived CDR1 and CDR2 are SGHRS and YFSETQ. This chain's CDR3 is CASSFTRADTGELFF. CDR3 bases: TGCGCCAGCAGCTTTACGAGGGCCGATACCGGGGAGCTGTTTTTT.

This clonotype was seen a few times. V is TRBV6-5 and J is TRBJ1-1; perhaps TRBD1 as D (5 bases). Trimming removed 0 bases at V and 5 bases at J, with 16 bases between. The germline V gene has CDR1 MNHEY and CDR2 SVGAGI. This CDR3 has 16 amino acids. The CDR3 DNA sequence: TGTGCCAGCAGTTACTCGGGTTGGGGGTTAAAGACTGAAGCTTTCTTT. This translates into CASSYSGWGLKTEAFF.

The sample holds many counts of this clonotype. The V and J genes are TRBV30 and TRBJ2-7; tentative D call: TRBD1 (5 bases). The CDR3 is 11 amino acids. CDR1 GTSNPN and CDR2 SVGIG come from the germline V gene (reference sequence). The V end lost 7 bases, the J end lost 4 bases, and 11 bases lay between the germline ends. CDR3 sequence: CALATVYEQYF. The CDR3 DNA follows: TGTGCCTTGGCGACAGTTTACGAGCAGTACTTC.

This clonotype was seen a few times. This chain connects TRBV2 to TRBJ1-4; 7 bases fit TRBD1. The germline V gene encodes CDR1 SNHLY and CDR2 FYNNEI. The CDR3 is 15 residues long. After removal of 3 bases from V and 5 bases from J, the junction contained 6 bases not matched to a gene. The CDR3 DNA sequence: TGTGCCAGCAGTGACCCGGGACAGCGGAATGAAAAACTGTTTTTT. This codes for CASSDPGQRNEKLFF. The full variable domain, completed using reference TRBV2 and TRBJ1-4, is EPEVTQTPSHQVTQMGQEVILRCVPISNHLYFYWYRQILGQKVEFLVSFYNNEISEKSEIFDDQFSVERPDGSNFTLKIRSTKLEDSAMYFCASSDPGQRNEKLFFGSGTQLSVL.

This clonotype was recorded at least ten times. As DNA, the CDR3 is TGTGCCAGCAGCTTAGGGGTGGCTAGCGGAACAGATACGCAGTATTTT. Its protein product is CASSLGVASGTDTQYF. This chain joins TRBV7-8 and TRBJ2-3, with TRBD2 identical over 7 bases. With 1 base clipped from V and 3 bases from J, the junction kept 7 bases outside the gene matches. The CDR3 contains 16 residues. CDR1 and CDR2 (germline): SGHVS, FQNEAQ. Full variable domain (missing parts from reference TRBV7-8 and TRBJ2-3): GAGVSQSPRYKVAKRGQDVALRCDPISGHVSLFWYQQALGQGPEFLTYFQNEAQLDKSGLPSDRFFAERPEGSVSTLKIQRTQQEDSAVYLCASSLGVASGTDTQYFGPGTRLTVL.

This clonotype has at least ten counts. V is TRBV7-9 and J is TRBJ2-5, with D hard to call. Germline CDR1 is SEHNR and CDR2 is FQNEAQ (reference sequence). The CDR3 is made up of 14 amino acids. The V gene lost 6 bases and the J gene lost 3 bases, with 14 bases spanning the gap. DNA for the CDR3: TGTGCCAGCAGGGCTCCCAGGTACGAAGAGACCCAGTACTTC. It specifies CASRAPRYEETQYF. The complete variable domain, with remaining parts taken from reference TRBV7-9 and TRBJ2-5, reads DTGVSQNPRHKITKRGQNVTFRCDPISEHNRLYWYRQTLGQGPEFLTYFQNEAQLEKSRLLSDRFSAERPKGSFSTLEIQRTEQGDSAMYLCASRAPRYEETQYFGPGTRLLVL.

This clonotype was seen at least ten times. The gene calls are TRBV16 and TRBJ2-3; TRBD2 matches 7 bases. The CDR3 has 17 amino acids. In germline, CDR1 is KGHSY, CDR2 FQNENV. J lost 1 base, V lost 1 base, and 8 bases had no gene match. The CDR3 reads CASSQYYRDYRTDTQYF. CDR3 nucleotide sequence: TGTGCCAGCAGCCAATATTATAGGGACTACCGCACAGATACGCAGTATTTT. The entire variable domain, with the rest obtained from reference TRBV16 and TRBJ2-3, is as follows: GEEVAQTPKHLVRGEGQKAKLYCAPIKGHSYVFWYQQVLKNEFKFLISFQNENVFDETGMPKERFSAKCLPNSPCSLEIQATKLEDSAVYFCASSQYYRDYRTDTQYFGPGTRLTVL.

Many counts were recorded for this clonotype. The chain has TRBV5-1 and TRBJ1-1, with 8 nucleotides matching TRBD1. This CDR3 spans 14 amino acids. The ends lost 10 bases at V and 0 bases at J; junction bases unmatched: 8. CDR1 is SGHRS and CDR2 is YFSETQ in the germline V gene. The CDR3 here is CASRTGNMNTEAFF. The CDR3 nucleotides read TGCGCCTCCCGGACAGGGAACATGAACACTGAAGCTTTCTTT.

About this clonotype: A single base separates this from a much larger clone, so it may be a read error. The chain links TRBV4-1 to TRBJ2-3, with no clear D. CDR3 length: 17 residues. CDR1 is MGHRA, CDR2 YSYEKL, per germline. The CDR3 DNA follows: TGCGCCAGCAGACTTACCACGGAAGGGTCCGTCACAGATACGCGGTATTTT. It encodes CASRLTTEGSVTDTRYF.

This clonotype was seen repeatedly, ten times or more. The chain employs TRBV7-9 and TRBJ2-5; D gene ambiguous. V lost 0 bases and J lost 1, with 6 bases in between. The CDR3 contains 14 residues. CDR1 SEHNR and CDR2 FQNEAQ come from the germline V gene (reference sequence). CDR3 coding DNA: TGTGCCAGCAGCTTAGCCGGGTCCCAAGAGACCCAGTACTTC. This translates into CASSLAGSQETQYF.

This clonotype has a count of ten or more. The chain links TRBV20-1 to TRBJ2-1; 7 nucleotides line up with TRBD1. There are 16 residues in the CDR3. Trimming cost V 2 bases and J 0 bases; bases outside gene matches: 7. The germline gives CDR1 DFQATT, CDR2 SNEGSKA (reference sequence). In DNA form, the CDR3 reads TGCAGTGCTAGAAAGGACAGGCCGAGCTCCTACAATGAGCAGTTCTTC. Protein: CSARKDRPSSYNEQFF.

In its sample, this clonotype was seen a few times. CDR3 amino acids: CASSLTLGGQGSYNEQFF. In DNA, the CDR3 is TGTGCCAGCAGTTTAACCCTCGGCGGGCAGGGCTCCTACAATGAGCAGTTCTTC. The chain combines TRBV12-3 or TRBV12-4 with TRBJ2-1; D is tentatively TRBD1 or TRBD2 (5 bases each). Trimming left V 2 bases short and J 0 bases short, with 17 bases between. CDR3 length equals 18 residues.

This clonotype was recorded many times. The rearrangement uses TRBV12-3 or TRBV12-4 and TRBJ1-1; the D gene is possibly TRBD1 (5 bases). Trimming pared 2 bases from V and 1 base from J, leaving 14 bases between. This CDR3 has 16 residues. The CDR3 DNA sequence: TGTGCCAGCAGTTTACCGCGGGACCATAAGAACACTGAAGCTTTCTTT. Its translation is CASSLPRDHKNTEAFF.

There are many counts of this clonotype. This chain uses TRBV12-3 or TRBV12-4 with TRBJ1-2; D possibly corresponds to TRBD1 (5 bases). V was cut by 5 bases and J by 5 bases, with 21 bases left in between. CDR3 length: 16 residues. The CDR3 coding sequence is TGTGCCAGCAGTCCGAGCCCGGGACTCCTCCTATATGGCTACACCTTC. It is translated as CASSPSPGLLLYGYTF.